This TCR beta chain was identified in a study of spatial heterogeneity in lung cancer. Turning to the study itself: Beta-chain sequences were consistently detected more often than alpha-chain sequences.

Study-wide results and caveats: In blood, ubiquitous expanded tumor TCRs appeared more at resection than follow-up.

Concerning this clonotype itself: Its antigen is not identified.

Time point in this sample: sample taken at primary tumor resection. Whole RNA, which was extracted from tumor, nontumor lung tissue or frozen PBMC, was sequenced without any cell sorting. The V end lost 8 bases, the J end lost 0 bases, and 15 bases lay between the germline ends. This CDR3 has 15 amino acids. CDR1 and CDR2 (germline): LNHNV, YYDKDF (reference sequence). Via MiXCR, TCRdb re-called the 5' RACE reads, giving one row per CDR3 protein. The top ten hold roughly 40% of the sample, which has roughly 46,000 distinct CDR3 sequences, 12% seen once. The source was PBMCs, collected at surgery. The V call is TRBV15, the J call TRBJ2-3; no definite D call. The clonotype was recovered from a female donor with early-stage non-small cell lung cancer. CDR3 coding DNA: TGTGCCACCCGCCCGGCGAGCATAAGCACAGATACGCAGTATTTT. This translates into CATRPASISTDTQYF.